Presented here are 28 T cell receptor beta chains from one specimen sequenced in a study of T-cell reconstitution after alpha-beta-depleted transplantation in children. Researchers prepared the TCRbeta library using unique molecular identifiers, the study reports. TCRdb re-analysed the PCR reads in MiXCR, keeping a single row per CDR3 protein. Among around 400,000 distinct CDR3 sequences, about a tenth were seen once, and the ten largest hold 4.5% to 6%. The sample consisted of PBMCs from the stem cell graft donor, taken from the stem cell graft. These receptors were collected from a human donor who donated a stem cell graft to a child with acute myeloid leukemia.

The chain carries TRBV6-1 and TRBJ1-1, with unresolved D. The CDR3 consists of 13 residues. Trimming left V 6 bases short and J 8 bases short, with 16 bases between. Germline V gene sequence: CDR1 MNHNS, CDR2 SASEGT. CDR3 DNA sequence: TGTGCCAGCAGGCCGGGCGCCAGACGAGAAGCTTTCTTT. Amino acids: CASRPGARREAFF.

V and J are TRBV12-3 or TRBV12-4 and TRBJ2-3, with 8 bases that match TRBD1. With V trimmed by 5 bases and J by 8 bases, 12 bases remained unmatched. The CDR3 covers 15 residues. The CDR3 coding sequence is TGTGCCAGCAGTATAGGACAGGGCATGGCGATTACGCAGTATTTT. It codes for CASSIGQGMAITQYF.

This clonotype has a count of ten or more. The V call is TRBV4-1, the J call TRBJ1-1; possible D gene TRBD1, 6 bases. The CDR3 loop spans 14 amino acids. Trimming shortened V by 1 base and J by 2 bases, and 8 bases separated the two germline ends. The germline gives CDR1 MGHRA, CDR2 YSYEKL. The CDR3 sequence: CASSQGQVNTEAFF. For the CDR3, the DNA is TGCGCCAGCAGCCAAGGACAGGTTAACACTGAAGCTTTCTTT.

This clonotype was recorded at least ten times. The rearrangement links TRBV5-1 to TRBJ2-1, with TRBD2 as a possible D gene (5 bases). CDR1 and CDR2 from the germline V gene are SGHRS and YFSETQ. Trimming took 1 base from V and 2 from J, leaving 13 bases between them. This CDR3 spans 16 amino acids. The CDR3 loop reads CASSLTQAATYNEQFF. The CDR3 DNA is TGCGCCAGCAGCTTGACCCAAGCGGCAACCTACAATGAGCAGTTCTTC.

The chain uses TRBV20-1 and TRBJ1-1; D is ambiguous. The CDR3 loop spans 12 amino acids. V gave up 4 bases and J gave up 5 bases, with 11 bases separating them. The germline V gene has CDR1 DFQATT and CDR2 SNEGSKA (reference sequence). The CDR3 protein is CSAKGSWTEAFF. CDR3 DNA sequence: TGCAGTGCTAAGGGTTCGTGGACTGAAGCTTTCTTT.

This clonotype appeared a few times. The chain combines TRBV5-1 with TRBJ2-5; 7 bases match TRBD1. Germline lookup yields CDR1 SGHRS and CDR2 YFSETQ. There are 15 residues in the CDR3. Germline trimming cut 5 bases from V and 4 bases from J; bases unmatched to any gene: 11. The CDR3 reads CASREGAHAGETQYF. The DNA of the CDR3 is TGCGCCAGCAGAGAGGGGGCCCATGCGGGAGAGACCCAGTACTTC.

The chain joins TRBV20-1 to TRBJ2-5; TRBD1 is a possible D gene (6 bases). The CDR3 is 14 residues long. Germline lookup yields CDR1 DFQATT and CDR2 SNEGSKA (reference sequence). Between the trimmed V and J ends, which lost 6 bases and 3 bases, there was a span of 17 bases. This chain's CDR3 is CSATAGVRKETQYF. As DNA, the CDR3 is TGCAGTGCCACGGCAGGGGTCAGGAAAGAGACCCAGTACTTC.

This clonotype was seen repeatedly, ten times or more. The CDR3 DNA reads as TGTGCCAGCAGTTTCAGAAGCACAGGCAATCAGCCCCAGCATTTT. Its protein product is CASSFRSTGNQPQHF. The chain couples TRBV6-5 to TRBJ1-5; D is unresolved. The CDR3 consists of 15 residues. Germline CDR1 MNHEY, CDR2 SVGAGI. The germline V and J ends were trimmed by 4 bases and 2 bases, with 12 bases remaining between them.

This clonotype was seen ten or more times. The chain employs TRBV7-2 and TRBJ1-1; 10 bases map to TRBD1. The trim removed 5 bases at V and 5 bases at J, leaving 5 bases unmatched. Germline-derived CDR1 and CDR2 are SGHTA and FQGNSA. The CDR3 is made up of 14 amino acids. CDR3 sequence reads: CASSRDRGWTEAFF. The CDR3 DNA sequence: TGTGCCAGCAGCCGGGACAGGGGTTGGACTGAAGCTTTCTTT.

This chain links TRBV12-3 or TRBV12-4 with TRBJ2-2; TRBD2 agrees at 9 bases. This CDR3 is built from 15 residues. Trimming cost V 5 bases and J 6 bases; bases outside gene matches: 7. DNA of the CDR3: TGTGCCAGCAGTACCGCGGGGGGGCCCCCCGGGGAGCTGTTTTTT. As protein: CASSTAGGPPGELFF.

At least ten counts were recorded for this clonotype. The rearrangement joins TRBV7-2 to TRBJ2-5, with D unresolved. V was trimmed by 1 base and J by 5 bases, leaving 8 bases between them. This CDR3 is 13 amino acids long. Germline V gene sequence: CDR1 SGHTA, CDR2 FQGNSA. The CDR3 loop is CASSLDTEETQYF. The CDR3 DNA reads as TGTGCCAGCAGCTTAGATACGGAGGAGACCCAGTACTTC.

This clonotype came up a few times. The chain combines TRBV6-5 with TRBJ2-3; no reliable D call. CDR1 MNHEY and CDR2 SVGAGI come from the germline V gene. The V gene lost 0 bases and the J gene lost 6 bases, with 7 bases spanning the gap. CDR3 length: 13 residues. The CDR3 is CASSYSNPDTQYF. DNA for the CDR3: TGTGCCAGCAGTTACTCGAACCCGGATACGCAGTATTTT.

The rearrangement uses TRBV25-1 and TRBJ1-1; D perhaps matches TRBD1 (5 bases). The CDR3 length is 18 residues. Germline assignment: CDR1 MGHDK and CDR2 SYGVNS. V was trimmed by 6 bases and J by 9 bases, leaving 32 bases between them. CDR3 amino acids: CASRGSRAGKVSIPQAFF. The CDR3 region has the DNA TGTGCCAGCAGGGGGTCGAGGGCAGGGAAAGTATCAATACCCCAAGCTTTCTTT. The full variable domain, completed using reference TRBV25-1 and TRBJ1-1, is EADIYQTPRYLVIGTGKKITLECSQTMGHDKMYWYQQDPGMELHLIHYSYGVNSTEKGDLSSESTVSRIRTEHFPLTLESARPSHTSQYLCASRGSRAGKVSIPQAFFGQGTRLTVV.

This clonotype was counted between two and nine times. V usage is TRBV5-1 and J usage is TRBJ2-3; 10 bases align to TRBD2. The CDR3 contains 16 residues. V shed 0 bases and J 5 bases; nucleotides not matched to a gene: 6. From germline, CDR1 is SGHRS and CDR2 YFSETQ. Written as DNA, the CDR3 is TGCGCCAGCAGCTTGGCCAGAGCGGGGGGGGAAGATACGCAGTATTTT. Translated, it gives CASSLARAGGEDTQYF.

This clonotype was counted between two and nine times. V usage is TRBV24-1 and J usage is TRBJ2-1; 8 nucleotides align to TRBD2. V gave up 4 bases and J gave up 7 bases; unmatched junction bases: 5. The CDR3 consists of 14 residues. The germline gives CDR1 KGHDR, CDR2 SFDVKD. This CDR3 reads CATSDTGGRNEQFF. The CDR3 region has the DNA TGTGCCACCAGTGACACGGGGGGGCGAAATGAGCAGTTCTTC.

This clonotype appeared once. CDR3 loop: CASSRPGAKTEAFF. The CDR3 nucleotides read TGCGCCAGCAGTCGCCCCGGCGCGAAGACTGAAGCTTTCTTT. The J gene is TRBJ1-1, the V gene TRBV5-1; D is ambiguous. This CDR3 spans 14 amino acids. Germline CDR1 and CDR2: SGHRS and YFSETQ. V was trimmed by 5 bases and J by 5 bases, leaving 16 bases between them.

The gene calls are TRBV4-2 and TRBJ2-7; D remains ambiguous. The germline V gene encodes CDR1 LGHNA and CDR2 YNFKEQ. The V gene lost 10 bases and the J gene lost 1 base, with 17 bases spanning the gap. The CDR3 covers 14 residues. CDR3 loop: CAMGPGLRSYEQYF. DNA for the CDR3: TGTGCCATGGGCCCCGGGCTCCGTTCCTACGAGCAGTACTTC.

This clonotype was found a few times. The chain has TRBV3-1 and TRBJ2-1; 8 bases line up with TRBD2. The CDR3 has 18 residues. V lost 0 bases to trimming and J lost 4 bases; unmatched junction nucleotides: 11. Per germline, CDR1 LGHDT and CDR2 YNNKEL (reference sequence). The CDR3, as DNA: TGTGCCAGCAGCCAAGAAGGAGGTGGCGGGGGGCCTTACAATGAGCAGTTCTTC. Protein: CASSQEGGGGGPYNEQFF.

The genes are TRBV5-5 and TRBJ2-1; 12 nucleotides align to TRBD2. Germline V CDR1 and CDR2: SGHKS, YYEKEE (reference sequence). The trim removed 4 bases at V and 2 bases at J, leaving 4 bases unmatched. This CDR3 region has 16 residues. CDR3 sequence reads: CASSQLAGGPYNEQFF. The CDR3 DNA sequence: TGTGCCAGCAGCCAACTAGCGGGGGGTCCCTACAATGAGCAGTTCTTC.

This chain connects TRBV7-6 to TRBJ2-1; 7 positions agree with TRBD2. CDR3 length equals 13 residues. Per the germline V gene, CDR1 is SGHVS and CDR2 is FNYEAQ. V shed 1 base, J shed 9 bases, and the junction held 3 bases outside the gene matches. CDR3 residues: CASSLVRTSEQFF. The CDR3 DNA reads TGTGCCAGCAGCTTAGTCCGGACTAGTGAGCAGTTCTTC.

There are a few counts of this clonotype. The V and J genes are TRBV2 and TRBJ1-6; D call uncertain. In germline, CDR1 is SNHLY, CDR2 FYNNEI. V lost 0 bases and J 3 bases, leaving 9 bases between the germline ends. This CDR3 spans 16 amino acids. The CDR3 region is CASSEARTLYNSPLHF. The CDR3 bases are TGTGCCAGCAGTGAAGCGCGAACCCTCTATAATTCACCCCTCCACTTT.

This clonotype was picked up a small number of times. DNA of the CDR3: TGCGCCAGCAGCTTGGACGGGGTTACTGAAGCTTTCTTT. Translated, it gives CASSLDGVTEAFF. The chain links TRBV5-1 to TRBJ1-1; D gene unclear. The CDR3 is made up of 13 amino acids. The germline gives CDR1 SGHRS, CDR2 YFSETQ. Trimming left V 0 bases short and J 5 bases short, with 8 bases between.

A few counts support this clonotype. V usage is TRBV7-2 and J usage is TRBJ2-7; 10 nucleotides match TRBD1. The CDR3 contains 14 residues. The V gene's germline CDR1 is SGHTA and CDR2 FQGNSA. Unmatched junction bases numbered 6, after V lost 4 bases and J lost 6 bases. The CDR3 region is CASSSRDRGSEQYV. The CDR3 bases are TGTGCCAGCAGCTCCCGGGACAGGGGCTCCGAGCAGTACGTC.

This clonotype was detected only a few times. V and J are TRBV9 and TRBJ2-5; 15 bases are a match to TRBD2. V shed 4 bases and J 2 bases; nucleotides not matched to a gene: 9. The CDR3 extends over 18 amino acids. Germline V gene lookup returns CDR1 SGDLS and CDR2 YYNGEE. The DNA of the CDR3 is TGTGCCAGCAGCTACATGGGGGGACTAGCGGGGGGTCAAGAGACCCAGTACTTC. This codes for CASSYMGGLAGGQETQYF.

The chain recombines TRBV6-6 with TRBJ2-6; D uncertain. The V end was cut by 8 bases, the J end by 2 bases, with 7 bases between. Germline assignment: CDR1 MNHNY and CDR2 SVGAGI (reference sequence). The CDR3 has 13 amino acids. CDR3 in amino acids: CASAWTGANVLTF. Here the CDR3 DNA reads TGTGCCAGCGCCTGGACTGGGGCCAACGTCCTGACTTTC.

The chain has TRBV11-2 and TRBJ2-2; unclear D gene. Germline loops: CDR1 SGHAT, CDR2 FQNNGV. The CDR3 is 15 amino acids. V was cut by 3 bases and J by 0 bases, with 8 bases left in between. The DNA for the CDR3 is TGTGCCAGCAGCTTCGAACAAACGAACACCGGGGAGCTGTTTTTT. Translated, it gives CASSFEQTNTGELFF.

This chain connects TRBV5-1 to TRBJ2-1, with D maybe TRBD2 (6 bases). Germline V lookup: CDR1 SGHRS, CDR2 YFSETQ. Trimming shortened V by 0 bases and J by 5 bases, and 15 bases separated the two germline ends. This CDR3 region has 16 residues. CDR3 sequence: CASSLAILASNNEQFF. CDR3 sequence (DNA): TGCGCCAGCAGCTTGGCTATCCTAGCGAGCAACAATGAGCAGTTCTTC.

This clonotype was observed at least ten times. The chain links TRBV7-2 to TRBJ2-1; 7 nucleotides line up with TRBD1. The CDR3 totals 15 residues. Germline CDR1 reads SGHTA; CDR2 reads FQGNSA. V shed 5 bases and J 7 bases; nucleotides not matched to a gene: 11. The CDR3 is CASSTRQGVGNEQFF. The CDR3 nucleotides are TGTGCCAGCAGCACGAGACAGGGAGTGGGGAATGAGCAGTTCTTC.